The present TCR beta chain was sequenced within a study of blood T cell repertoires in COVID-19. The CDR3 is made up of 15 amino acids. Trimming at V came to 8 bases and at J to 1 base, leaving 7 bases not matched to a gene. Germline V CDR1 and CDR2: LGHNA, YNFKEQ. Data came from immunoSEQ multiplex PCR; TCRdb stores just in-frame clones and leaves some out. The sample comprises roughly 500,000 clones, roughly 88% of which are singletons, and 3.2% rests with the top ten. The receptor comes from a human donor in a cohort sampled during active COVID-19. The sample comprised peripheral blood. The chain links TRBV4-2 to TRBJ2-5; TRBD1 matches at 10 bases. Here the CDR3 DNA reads TGTGCCAGCCAGGGGACAGGGGAGCCCCAAGAGACCCAGTACTTC. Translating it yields CASQGTGEPQETQYF.